The clone carrying this T cell receptor (beta chain) occurred a few times. Antigen: not known. Stability of Graves' hyperthyroidism was defined as absent ophthalmopathy progression within 18 months. Patients having uncontrolled infection, another autoimmune disease, pregnancy or lactation were not included. Clinical symptoms, serum thyroxine, TRAb, thyroid ultrasound and orbital computed tomography established diagnosis. The CDR3 totals 19 residues. Trimming removed 0 bases at V and 12 bases at J, with 31 bases between. Germline V gene data show CDR1 as SGHTS and CDR2 as YDEGEE. The data stem from a study of T cells in Graves' hyperthyroidism and ophthalmopathy. Study findings and constraints: Most clonotypes expanded in the thyroid (above 0.001) were also present in blood.

The source material, RNA transcripts, was used to amplify TCR beta CDR3 regions. First-round RT-PCR of the TCR CDR3 relied on the HTBI primer set. From the multiplex PCR reads, TCRdb called clonotypes with MiXCR, one entry per CDR3 protein. This table holds a few hundred thousand distinct CDR3 sequences, approximately 18% found once. The sample comprised blood. The chain has TRBV5-8 and TRBJ2-1, with D possibly TRBD2 on 6 matching bases. The source of this sequence is a woman between 50 and 59 years old with Graves' hyperthyroidism. DNA for the CDR3: TGTGCCAGCAGCTTGGTACCCCGTACTTACGGGAGTATTTTCGTTCCGCAGTTCTTC. It codes for CASSLVPRTYGSIFVPQFF.